The next 5 T cell receptor beta chains were all read from a single sample in a study of response to subunit inactivated influenza vaccine. TCRdb reprocessed the RT-PCR reads with MiXCR, giving one entry per CDR3 protein. Here the sample spans about 540,000 distinct CDR3 sequences, under 25% being singletons. These sequences were also reported in another study, on T cells expressing NK-cell markers. That paper adds: The cDNA for TCR beta came from 5'RACE template switching with UMIs.

The sequencing used CD4+ T cells sorted from PBMCs, collected roughly 12 days after vaccination. These receptors all stem from a man in his fifties who received an inactivated influenza vaccine.

This chain uses TRBV11-2 with TRBJ2-1; TRBD2 aligns across 12 bases. Trimming cost V 4 bases and J 15 bases; bases outside gene matches: 10. CDR1 and CDR2 (germline): SGHAT, FQNNGV. The CDR3 length is 14 residues. Written as DNA, the CDR3 is TGTGCCAGCAGCTCCTCTAGCGGGGGGGCCAATGGGTTCTTC. Translation gives CASSSSSGGANGFF.

This chain joins TRBV20-1 and TRBJ2-3, with TRBD2 matching over 13 bases. V shed 4 bases and J 3 bases; nucleotides not matched to a gene: 4. CDR3 size: 15 residues. Per germline, CDR1 DFQATT and CDR2 SNEGSKA (reference sequence). CDR3 residues: CSAKKTSGGTDTQYF. CDR3 in DNA: TGCAGTGCTAAAAAGACTAGCGGGGGGACAGATACGCAGTATTTT.

The chain couples TRBV7-2 to TRBJ1-2; D is unresolved. This CDR3 contains 12 residues. V dropped 5 bases and J dropped 8 bases, with 12 bases sitting between them. Germline V lookup: CDR1 SGHTA, CDR2 FQGNSA. DNA for the CDR3: TGTGCCAGCAGCACACCCCCTCGGGGCTACACCTTC. This sequence encodes CASSTPPRGYTF.

The chain links TRBV3-1 to TRBJ2-3; D is unclear. Looked up from germline, CDR1 is LGHDT and CDR2 is YNNKEL (reference sequence). The CDR3 sequence is 12 residues long. The V end was cut by 7 bases, the J end by 6 bases, with 11 bases between. CDR3: CASKGLRDTQYF. The CDR3 DNA is TGTGCCAGCAAAGGCCTTCGTGATACGCAGTATTTT.

The rearrangement links TRBV12-3 or TRBV12-4 to TRBJ2-2, with 7 positions matching TRBD1. V lost 6 bases to trimming and J lost 3 bases; unmatched junction nucleotides: 7. This CDR3 region has 15 residues. CDR3 nucleotides: TGTGCCAGCAGATTGACAGGGTTTCACACCGGGGAGCTGTTTTTT. Translated, it gives CASRLTGFHTGELFF.